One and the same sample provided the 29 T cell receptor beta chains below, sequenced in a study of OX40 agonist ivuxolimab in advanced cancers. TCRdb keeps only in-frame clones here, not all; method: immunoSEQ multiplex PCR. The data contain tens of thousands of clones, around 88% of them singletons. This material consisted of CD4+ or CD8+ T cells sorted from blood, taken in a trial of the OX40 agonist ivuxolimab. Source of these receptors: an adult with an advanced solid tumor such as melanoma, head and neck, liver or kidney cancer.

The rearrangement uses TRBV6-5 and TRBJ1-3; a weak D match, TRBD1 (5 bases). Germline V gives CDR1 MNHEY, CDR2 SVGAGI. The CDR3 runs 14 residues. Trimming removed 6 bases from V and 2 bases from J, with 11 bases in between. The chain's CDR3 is CASRSQGAGNTIYF. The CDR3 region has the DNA TGTGCCAGCAGATCCCAGGGCGCTGGAAACACCATATATTTT.

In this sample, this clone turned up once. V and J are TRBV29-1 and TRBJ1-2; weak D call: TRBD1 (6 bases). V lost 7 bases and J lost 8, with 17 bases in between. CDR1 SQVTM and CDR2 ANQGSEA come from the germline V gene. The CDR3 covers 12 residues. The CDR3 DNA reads TGCAGCGCCGGGGGGGCCTCCAGCGGCTACACCTTC. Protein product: CSAGGASSGYTF.

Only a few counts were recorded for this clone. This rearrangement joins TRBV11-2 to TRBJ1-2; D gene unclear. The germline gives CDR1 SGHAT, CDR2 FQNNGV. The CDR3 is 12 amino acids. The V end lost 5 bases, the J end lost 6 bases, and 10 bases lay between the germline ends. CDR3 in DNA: TGTGCCAGCAGCACCCGAAACCATGGCTACACCTTC. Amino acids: CASSTRNHGYTF.

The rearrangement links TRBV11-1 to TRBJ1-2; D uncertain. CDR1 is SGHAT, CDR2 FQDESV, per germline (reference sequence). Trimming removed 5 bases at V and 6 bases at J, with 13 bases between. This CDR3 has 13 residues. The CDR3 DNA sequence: TGTGCCAGCAGCCGACCGGGTGGAGATGGCTACACCTTC. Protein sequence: CASSRPGGDGYTF.

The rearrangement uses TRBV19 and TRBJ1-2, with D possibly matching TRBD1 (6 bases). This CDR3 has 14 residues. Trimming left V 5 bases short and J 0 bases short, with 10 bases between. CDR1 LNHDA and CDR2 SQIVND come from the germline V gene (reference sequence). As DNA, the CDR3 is TGTGCCAGTAGTCCGGGACATGCTAACTATGGCTACACCTTC. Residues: CASSPGHANYGYTF. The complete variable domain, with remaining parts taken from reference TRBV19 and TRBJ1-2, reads DGGITQSPKYLFRKEGQNVTLSCEQNLNHDAMYWYRQDPGQGLRLIYYSQIVNDFQKGDIAEGYSVSREKKESFPLTVTSAQKNPTAFYLCASSPGHANYGYTFGSGTRLTVV.

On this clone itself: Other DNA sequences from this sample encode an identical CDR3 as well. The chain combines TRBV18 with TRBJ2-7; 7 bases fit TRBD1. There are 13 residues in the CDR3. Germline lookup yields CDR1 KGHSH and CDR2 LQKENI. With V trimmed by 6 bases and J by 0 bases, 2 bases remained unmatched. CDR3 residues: CASSRDSSYEQYF. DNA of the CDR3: TGTGCCAGCTCCCGGGACAGCTCCTACGAGCAGTACTTC.

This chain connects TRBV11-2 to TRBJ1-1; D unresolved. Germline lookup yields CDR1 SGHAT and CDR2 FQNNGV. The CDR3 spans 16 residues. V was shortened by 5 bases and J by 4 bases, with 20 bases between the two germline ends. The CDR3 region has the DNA TGTGCCAGCAGCCAGACCCGGCCGGCCCGTGGCACTGAAGCTTTCTTT. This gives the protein CASSQTRPARGTEAFF. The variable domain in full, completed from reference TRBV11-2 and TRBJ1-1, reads EAGVAQSPRYKIIEKRQSVAFWCNPISGHATLYWYQQILGQGPKLLIQFQNNGVVDDSQLPKDRFSAERLKGVDSTLKIQPAKLEDSAVYLCASSQTRPARGTEAFFGQGTRLTVV.

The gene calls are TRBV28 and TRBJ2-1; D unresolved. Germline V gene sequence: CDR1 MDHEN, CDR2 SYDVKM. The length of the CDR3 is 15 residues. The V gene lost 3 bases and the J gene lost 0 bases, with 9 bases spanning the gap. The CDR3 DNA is TGTGCCAGCAGTTTGATCGGAAACTCCTACAATGAGCAGTTCTTC. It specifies CASSLIGNSYNEQFF. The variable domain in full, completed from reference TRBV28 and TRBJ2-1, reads DVKVTQSSRYLVKRTGEKVFLECVQDMDHENMFWYRQDPGLGLRLIYFSYDVKMKEKGDIPEGYSVSREKKERFSLILESASTNQTSMYLCASSLIGNSYNEQFFGPGTRLTVL.

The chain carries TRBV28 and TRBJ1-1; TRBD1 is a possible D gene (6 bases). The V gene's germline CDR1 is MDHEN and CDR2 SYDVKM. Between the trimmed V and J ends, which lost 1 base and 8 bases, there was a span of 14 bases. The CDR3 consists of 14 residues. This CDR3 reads CASSLSPGQKEAFF. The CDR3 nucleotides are TGTGCCAGCAGTTTATCCCCGGGACAAAAGGAAGCTTTCTTT.

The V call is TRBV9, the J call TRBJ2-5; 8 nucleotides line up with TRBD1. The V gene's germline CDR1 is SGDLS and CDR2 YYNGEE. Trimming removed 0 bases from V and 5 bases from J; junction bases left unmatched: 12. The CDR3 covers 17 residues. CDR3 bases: TGTGCCAGCAGCGTAGGTGGGCGGACAGGGAAAGGGGAGACCCAGTACTTC. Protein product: CASSVGGRTGKGETQYF.

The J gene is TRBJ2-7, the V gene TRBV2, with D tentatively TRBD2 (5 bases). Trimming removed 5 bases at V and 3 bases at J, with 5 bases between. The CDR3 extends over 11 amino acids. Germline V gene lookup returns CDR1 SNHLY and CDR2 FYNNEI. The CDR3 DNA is TGTGCCAGCAGTCGGGGCTACGAGCAGTACTTC. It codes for CASSRGYEQYF.

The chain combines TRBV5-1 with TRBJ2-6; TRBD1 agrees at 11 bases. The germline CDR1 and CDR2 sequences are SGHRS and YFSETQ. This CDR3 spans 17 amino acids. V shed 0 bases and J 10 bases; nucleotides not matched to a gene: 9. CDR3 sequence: CASSLAPGTGGDNVLTF. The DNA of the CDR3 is TGCGCCAGCAGCTTGGCCCCGGGGACAGGGGGGGATAACGTCCTGACTTTC.

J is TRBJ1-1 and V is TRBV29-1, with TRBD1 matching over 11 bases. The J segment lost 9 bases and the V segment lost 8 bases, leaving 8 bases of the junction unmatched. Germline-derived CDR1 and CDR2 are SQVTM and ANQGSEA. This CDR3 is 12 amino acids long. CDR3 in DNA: TGCAGCACCGTTTGGGACAGGGGGAAAGCTTTCTTT. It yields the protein CSTVWDRGKAFF.

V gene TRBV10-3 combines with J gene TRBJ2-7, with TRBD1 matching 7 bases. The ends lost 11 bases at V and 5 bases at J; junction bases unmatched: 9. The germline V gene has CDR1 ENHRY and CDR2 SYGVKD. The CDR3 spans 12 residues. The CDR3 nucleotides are TGTGCCGCCACAGGGGCAACGAACGAGCAGTACTTC. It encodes CAATGATNEQYF.

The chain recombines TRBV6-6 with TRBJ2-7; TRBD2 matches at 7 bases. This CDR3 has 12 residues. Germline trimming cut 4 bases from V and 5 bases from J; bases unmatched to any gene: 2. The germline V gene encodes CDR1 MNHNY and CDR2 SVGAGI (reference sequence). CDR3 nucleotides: TGTGCCAGCAGTTCCCGGGGGGACGAGCAGTACTTC. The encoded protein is CASSSRGDEQYF.

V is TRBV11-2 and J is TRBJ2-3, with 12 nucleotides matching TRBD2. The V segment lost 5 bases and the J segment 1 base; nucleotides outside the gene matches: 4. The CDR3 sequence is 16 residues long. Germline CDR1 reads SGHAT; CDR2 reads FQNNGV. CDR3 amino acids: CASSGRLAGGTDTQYF. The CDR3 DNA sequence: TGTGCCAGCAGCGGCAGACTAGCGGGAGGCACAGATACGCAGTATTTT.

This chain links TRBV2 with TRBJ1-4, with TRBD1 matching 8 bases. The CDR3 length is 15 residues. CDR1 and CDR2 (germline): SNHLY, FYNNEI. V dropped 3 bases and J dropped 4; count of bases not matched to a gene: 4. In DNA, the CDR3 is TGTGCCAGCAGTGATCGACAGGGGCGTAATGAAAAACTGTTTTTT. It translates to CASSDRQGRNEKLFF.

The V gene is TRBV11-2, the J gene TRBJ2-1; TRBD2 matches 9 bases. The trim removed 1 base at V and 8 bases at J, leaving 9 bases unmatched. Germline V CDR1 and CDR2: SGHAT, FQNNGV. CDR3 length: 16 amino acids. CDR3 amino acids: CASSLAGSGGTDEQFF. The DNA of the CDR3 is TGTGCCAGCAGCTTAGCGGGGAGCGGGGGGACAGATGAGCAGTTCTTC.

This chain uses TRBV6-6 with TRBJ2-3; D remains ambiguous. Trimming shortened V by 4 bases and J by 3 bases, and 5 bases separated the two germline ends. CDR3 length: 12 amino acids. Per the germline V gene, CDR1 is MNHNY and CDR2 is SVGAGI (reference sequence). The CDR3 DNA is TGTGCCAGCAGTTCCCCGACAGATACGCAGTATTTT. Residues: CASSSPTDTQYF.

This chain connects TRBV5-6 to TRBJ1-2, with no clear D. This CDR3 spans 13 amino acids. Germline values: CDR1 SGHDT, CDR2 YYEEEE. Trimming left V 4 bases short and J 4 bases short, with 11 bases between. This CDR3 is CASSPAGVYGYTF. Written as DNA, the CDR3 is TGTGCCAGCAGCCCCGCAGGCGTCTATGGCTACACCTTC.

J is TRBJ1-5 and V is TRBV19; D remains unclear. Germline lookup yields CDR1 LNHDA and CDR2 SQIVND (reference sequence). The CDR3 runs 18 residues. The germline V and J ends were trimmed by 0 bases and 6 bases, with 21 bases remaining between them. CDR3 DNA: TGTGCCAGTAGTATAGATAGGGAGGGAGCGGACTTGGGTCAGCCCCAGCATTTT. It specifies CASSIDREGADLGQPQHF.

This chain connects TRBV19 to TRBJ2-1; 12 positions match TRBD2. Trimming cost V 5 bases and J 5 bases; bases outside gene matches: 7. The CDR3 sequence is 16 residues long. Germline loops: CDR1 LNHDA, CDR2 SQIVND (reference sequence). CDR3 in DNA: TGTGCCAGTAGTGCCCGACTAGCGGGAGTGGACAATGAGCAGTTCTTC. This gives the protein CASSARLAGVDNEQFF.

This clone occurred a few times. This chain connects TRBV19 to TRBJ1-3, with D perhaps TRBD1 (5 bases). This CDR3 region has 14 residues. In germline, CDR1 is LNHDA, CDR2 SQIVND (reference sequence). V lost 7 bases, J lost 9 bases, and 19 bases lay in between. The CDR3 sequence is CASIGTLVGRTIYF. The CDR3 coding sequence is TGTGCCAGTATCGGTACCCTAGTGGGGCGCACCATATATTTT.

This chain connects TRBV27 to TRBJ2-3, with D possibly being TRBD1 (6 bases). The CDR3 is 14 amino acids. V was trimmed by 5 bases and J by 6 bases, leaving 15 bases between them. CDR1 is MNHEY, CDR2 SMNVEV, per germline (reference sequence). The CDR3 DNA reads TGTGCCAGCAGTATCGACTACCAGGGGGATACGCAGTATTTT. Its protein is CASSIDYQGDTQYF.

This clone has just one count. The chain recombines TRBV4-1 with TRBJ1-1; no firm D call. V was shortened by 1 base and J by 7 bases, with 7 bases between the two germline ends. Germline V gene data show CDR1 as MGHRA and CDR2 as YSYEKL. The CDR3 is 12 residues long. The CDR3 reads CASSQGRFEAFF. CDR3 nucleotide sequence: TGCGCCAGCAGCCAAGGGAGGTTTGAAGCTTTCTTT.

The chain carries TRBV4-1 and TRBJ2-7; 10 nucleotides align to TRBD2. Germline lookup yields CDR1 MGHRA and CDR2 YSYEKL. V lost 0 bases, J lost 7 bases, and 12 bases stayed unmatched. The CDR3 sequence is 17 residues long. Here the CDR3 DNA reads TGCGCCAGCAGCCAAGAATTTAGGCTAGCGGGAGTGGTGGAGCAGTACTTC. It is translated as CASSQEFRLAGVVEQYF.

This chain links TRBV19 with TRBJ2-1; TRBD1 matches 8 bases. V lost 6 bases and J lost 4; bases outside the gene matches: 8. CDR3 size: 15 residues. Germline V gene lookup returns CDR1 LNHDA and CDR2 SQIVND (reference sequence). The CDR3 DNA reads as TGTGCCAGTAGGGGGGGACAGGTCACATACAATGAGCAGTTCTTC. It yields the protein CASRGGQVTYNEQFF.

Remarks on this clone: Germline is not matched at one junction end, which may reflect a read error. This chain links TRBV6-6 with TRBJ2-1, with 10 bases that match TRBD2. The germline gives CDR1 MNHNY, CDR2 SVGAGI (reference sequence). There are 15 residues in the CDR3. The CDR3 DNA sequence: TGTGCCATCAGTGACTCAGCGGGAGGGCCTGGTGAGCAGTTCTTC. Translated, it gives CAISDSAGGPGEQFF.

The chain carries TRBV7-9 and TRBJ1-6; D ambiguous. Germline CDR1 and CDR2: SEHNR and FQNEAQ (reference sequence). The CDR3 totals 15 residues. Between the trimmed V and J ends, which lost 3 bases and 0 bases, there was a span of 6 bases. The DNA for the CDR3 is TGTGCCAGCAGCTTCGGGAGCTCCTATAATTCACCCCTCCACTTT. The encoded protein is CASSFGSSYNSPLHF.